Below, 9 T cell receptor beta chains from the same sample are listed, as sequenced in a study of blood T cell repertoires in COVID-19. Sequenced by immunoSEQ multiplex PCR; TCRdb stores in-frame clones only, minus some. The sample shows 200,000 to 250,000 clones, 86% of them seen only once. Sample: PBMCs or T cells enriched from blood (not recorded which). All receptors derive from a woman in her fifties or sixties in a cohort exposed to, infected with or recovered from COVID-19 (not recorded which).

This clone was seen only once. The chain combines TRBV21-1 with TRBJ1-2. TRBV21-1 is termed a pseudogene. The CDR3 length is 17 residues. The CDR3 is CASSKREWVWNPYGYTF. The DNA for the CDR3 is TGTGCCAGCAGCAAGAGGGAATGGGTCTGGAATCCTTATGGCTACACCTTC.

The CDR3 is CASSDNRGNSPLHF. CDR3 nucleotide sequence: TGCGCCAGCAGCGACAACAGGGGTAATTCACCCCTCCACTTT. This sequence joins TRBV5-1 and TRBJ1-6; 7 bases agree with TRBD1. V was pared by 4 bases and J by 6 bases, with 4 bases of the junction left unmatched. Germline assignment: CDR1 SGHRS and CDR2 YFSETQ. The CDR3 length is 14 residues.

The rearrangement joins TRBV25-1 to TRBJ1-6; 7 bases line up with TRBD1. With 4 bases clipped from V and 3 bases from J, the junction kept 3 bases outside the gene matches. This CDR3 spans 15 amino acids. The germline V gene encodes CDR1 MGHDK and CDR2 SYGVNS. The chain's CDR3 is CASSGGQDYNSPLHF. CDR3 bases: TGTGCCAGCAGTGGTGGACAGGACTATAATTCACCCCTCCACTTT.

The chain combines TRBV3-1 (or the pseudogene TRBV3-2) with TRBJ1-3, with D possibly TRBD1 on 6 matching bases. The germline CDR1 and CDR2 sequences are LGHDT and YNNKEL (reference sequence). The CDR3 totals 14 residues. Trimming cost V 4 bases and J 4 bases, with 11 bases left between them. CDR3 residues: CASSPQGSGNTIYF. CDR3 nucleotide sequence: TGTGCCAGCAGCCCACAGGGTTCCGGAAACACCATATATTTT.

The V gene is TRBV5-4, the J gene TRBJ2-7; 9 positions agree with TRBD2. Germline V gene sequence: CDR1 SGHNT, CDR2 YYREEE (reference sequence). The CDR3 covers 16 residues. J was trimmed by 4 bases and V by 0 bases; bases with no gene match: 8. This CDR3 reads CASSLGGAGGRYEQYF. The CDR3 coding sequence is TGTGCCAGCAGCTTGGGCGGAGCGGGGGGCAGATACGAGCAGTACTTC.

This clone was seen a few times. The chain carries TRBV7-9 and TRBJ1-2; a weak D match, TRBD1 (5 bases). The CDR3 length is 19 residues. V was clipped by 2 bases and J by 3 bases, with 25 bases between them. Looked up from germline, CDR1 is SEHNR and CDR2 is FQNEAQ (reference sequence). The CDR3, as DNA: TGTGCCAGCAGCTTATGGGCGTTGGGCGTTCCGAAAGGGGACTATGGCTACACCTTC. As protein: CASSLWALGVPKGDYGYTF.

The V call is TRBV7-8, the J call TRBJ1-2, with a weak D call TRBD1 (5 bases). V was clipped by 1 base and J by 0 bases, with 9 bases between them. The CDR3 is 15 amino acids. Germline CDR1 reads SGHVS; CDR2 reads FQNEAQ. CDR3 sequence (DNA): TGTGCCAGCAGCTTAGGACAGTCTTCTAACTATGGCTACACCTTC. This gives the protein CASSLGQSSNYGYTF.

V usage is TRBV7-2 and J usage is TRBJ1-6; TRBD1 aligns across 11 bases. Germline V gene data show CDR1 as SGHTA and CDR2 as FQGNSA. V dropped 5 bases and J dropped 10; count of bases not matched to a gene: 7. This CDR3 spans 15 amino acids. CDR3 protein: CASSPRTGGQSPLHF. The CDR3 DNA follows: TGTGCCAGCAGCCCCCGGACAGGGGGCCAGTCACCCCTCCACTTT.

The rearrangement joins TRBV29-1 to TRBJ1-2, with D perhaps matching TRBD1 (6 bases). CDR1 and CDR2 (germline): SQVTM, ANQGSEA. The CDR3 has 13 residues. V gave up 4 bases and J gave up 4 bases, with 13 bases separating them. CDR3 DNA sequence: TGCAGCGTTGGGGGGCGCCTAGCCTATGGCTACACCTTC. Its protein product is CSVGGRLAYGYTF.